Included here is one T cell receptor (beta chain) sequence, with context. Its target is not known. The sorted Tregs were CD4+CD25+CD127-/low cells. From the 5' RACE reads, TCRdb called clonotypes with MiXCR, one entry per CDR3 protein. Here the sample spans about 57,000 distinct CDR3 sequences, about 25% being singletons. The V gene lost 0 bases and the J gene lost 4 bases, with 12 bases spanning the gap. Germline lookup yields CDR1 SGDLS and CDR2 YYNGEE. The CDR3 consists of 15 residues. Findings and limits, study-wide: Tumor memory CD4+ T cell TCR gene usage was found to cluster with blood and lymph node memory CD4+ cells and with lymph node naive CD4+ cells.

Material: tumor-infiltrating Tregs sorted from the breast tumor. This chain connects TRBV9 to TRBJ2-3, with D unresolved. This TCR was recovered from a female donor with breast cancer. The CDR3 here is CASSVDNVGSDTQYF. CDR3 nucleotides: TGTGCCAGCAGCGTAGATAATGTGGGCTCAGATACGCAGTATTTT.